These 23 T cell receptor beta chains originate from one sample sequenced in a study of PD-1 blockade in classical Hodgkin lymphoma. Each patient's relapse followed autologous stem cell transplantation, and brentuximab vedotin exposure varied. The method was immunoSEQ multiplex PCR; TCRdb's version includes in-frame clones alone and lacks a portion of them. Seen here are about 150,000 clones, nearly 80% observed once, and the top ten hold roughly 10%. The source was peripheral blood mononuclear cells (PBMCs), collected before the second cycle of nivolumab. The origin of the receptors is a human donor with classical Hodgkin lymphoma.

As concerns this clone: Sequence at one end of the junction differs from germline and may be a read error. V usage is TRBV6-1 and J usage is TRBJ1-6; TRBD1 might be the D (5 bases). CDR1 is MNHNS, CDR2 SASEGT, per germline. The CDR3 length is 8 residues. CDR3 residues: CASNPDSF. CDR3 in DNA: TGTGCCAGCAATCCAGACAGTTTT.

The table lists this clone with a few counts. The chain employs TRBV5-1 and TRBJ1-5; maybe TRBD1 (5 bases). The CDR3 length is 15 residues. Trimming pared 0 bases from V and 7 bases from J, leaving 14 bases between. Germline CDR1 and CDR2: SGHRS and YFSETQ. This CDR3 reads CASSLAVRGGQPQHF. For the CDR3, the DNA is TGCGCCAGCAGCTTGGCGGTAAGGGGCGGCCAGCCCCAGCATTTT.

The chain recombines TRBV10-3 with TRBJ1-2, with TRBD1 identical over 9 bases. Germline CDR1 is ENHRY and CDR2 is SYGVKD. The CDR3 runs 11 residues. V lost 10 bases and J lost 6; bases outside the gene matches: 3. The chain's CDR3 is CATTGGNGYTF. CDR3 coding DNA: TGTGCCACCACAGGGGGCAATGGCTACACCTTC.

This clone was found once. This chain connects TRBV28 to TRBJ1-1; D unresolved. Germline lookup yields CDR1 MDHEN and CDR2 SYDVKM. Between the trimmed V and J ends, which lost 7 bases and 4 bases, there was a span of 10 bases. The CDR3 has 12 amino acids. The CDR3: CASKEGRTEAFF. The CDR3 nucleotides are TGTGCCAGCAAAGAGGGTCGCACTGAAGCTTTCTTT. Full variable domain (rest looked up from reference TRBV28 and TRBJ1-1): DVKVTQSSRYLVKRTGEKVFLECVQDMDHENMFWYRQDPGLGLRLIYFSYDVKMKEKGDIPEGYSVSREKKERFSLILESASTNQTSMYLCASKEGRTEAFFGQGTRLTVV.

In this sample, this clone turned up a few times. J is TRBJ1-6 and V is TRBV9, with a weak D call TRBD1 (6 bases). Trimming took off 3 bases at V and 7 bases at J, with 8 bases between the two ends. Germline CDR1 and CDR2: SGDLS and YYNGEE. CDR3 length equals 13 residues. CDR3 coding DNA: TGTGCCAGCAGCGCCCAGGGGAATTCACCCCTCCACTTT. Amino acid sequence: CASSAQGNSPLHF.

This clone was recorded a few times. The rearrangement links TRBV11-2 to TRBJ1-2, with D uncertain. Per germline, CDR1 SGHAT and CDR2 FQNNGV. V dropped 3 bases and J dropped 4 bases, with 15 bases sitting between them. CDR3 size: 15 residues. The CDR3 loop is CASSLSGGWSYGYTF. In DNA, the CDR3 is TGTGCCAGCAGCTTGAGCGGCGGTTGGAGCTATGGCTACACCTTC.

The chain uses TRBV6-5 and TRBJ1-4; D gene uncertain. V lost 4 bases and J 0 bases, leaving 9 bases between the germline ends. The CDR3 is 15 residues long. Germline V gives CDR1 MNHEY, CDR2 SVGAGI. The CDR3 spells CASSFRPATNEKLFF. Written as DNA, the CDR3 is TGTGCCAGCAGTTTCCGCCCCGCAACTAATGAAAAACTGTTTTTT.

The chain recombines TRBV5-1 with TRBJ1-2, with no clear D. V was clipped by 0 bases and J by 6 bases, with 12 bases between them. CDR1 and CDR2 (germline): SGHRS, YFSETQ. The CDR3 is 14 amino acids. CDR3 in amino acids: CASSLAVSSDGYTF. The CDR3 DNA is TGCGCCAGCAGCTTGGCTGTGTCCTCGGATGGCTACACCTTC.

V and J are TRBV18 and TRBJ1-2; 8 bases are shared with TRBD1. Per germline, CDR1 KGHSH and CDR2 LQKENI. CDR3 length equals 16 residues. With 4 bases clipped from V and 3 bases from J, the junction kept 10 bases outside the gene matches. The CDR3 region has the DNA TGTGCCAGCTCACTACCGGGCCAGGGGGCCTACTATGGCTACACCTTC. This encodes CASSLPGQGAYYGYTF. The variable domain in full, completed from reference TRBV18 and TRBJ1-2, reads NAGVMQNPRHLVRRRGQEARLRCSPMKGHSHVYWYRQLPEEGLKFMVYLQKENIIDESGMPKERFSAEFPKEGPSILRIQQVVRGDSAAYFCASSLPGQGAYYGYTFGSGTRLTVV.

The rearrangement links TRBV6-6 to TRBJ1-6; 11 bases align to TRBD1. Germline V gene lookup returns CDR1 MNHNY and CDR2 SVGAGI (reference sequence). J lost 10 bases, V lost 4 bases, and 6 bases had no gene match. There are 15 residues in the CDR3. Written as DNA, the CDR3 is TGTGCCAGCAGTTCAAGCGGGACAGGGGGATCACCCCTCCACTTT. This gives the protein CASSSSGTGGSPLHF.

J is TRBJ2-1 and V is TRBV28, with 10 bases that match TRBD2. Germline CDR1 reads MDHEN; CDR2 reads SYDVKM. V lost 5 bases, J lost 8 bases, and 9 bases stayed unmatched. The CDR3 sequence is 15 residues long. The CDR3 region is CASSLSGRARYEQFF. For the CDR3, the DNA is TGTGCCAGCAGTCTCAGCGGGAGGGCCCGTTATGAGCAGTTCTTC.

This clone has only a few counts. This chain connects TRBV19 to TRBJ1-2, with D maybe TRBD1 (5 bases). Trimming took 7 bases from V and 2 from J, leaving 11 bases between them. Germline V lookup: CDR1 LNHDA, CDR2 SQIVND (reference sequence). The CDR3 is 13 amino acids. The CDR3 nucleotides read TGTGCCAGTACCCCCCGGGGGAACTATGGCTACACCTTC. Residues: CASTPRGNYGYTF.

This clone is a singleton in its sample. The chain is built from TRBV18 and TRBJ1-1; D not resolved. The CDR3 covers 14 residues. Germline V CDR1 and CDR2: KGHSH, LQKENI. Between the trimmed V and J ends, which lost 0 bases and 0 bases, there was a span of 5 bases. CDR3 sequence reads: CASSPPGMNTEAFF. The CDR3 DNA sequence: TGTGCCAGCTCACCACCAGGGATGAACACTGAAGCTTTCTTT.

V usage is TRBV18 and J usage is TRBJ2-1; the D is unclear. Per the germline V gene, CDR1 is KGHSH and CDR2 is LQKENI. Trimming cost V 3 bases and J 6 bases, with 9 bases left between them. The CDR3 is 13 amino acids. CDR3 protein: CASSPSRSNEQFF. The CDR3 nucleotides are TGTGCCAGCTCACCTTCTAGGTCCAATGAGCAGTTCTTC.

This chain connects TRBV19 to TRBJ1-2; perhaps TRBD1 as D (6 bases). The germline CDR1 and CDR2 sequences are LNHDA and SQIVND (reference sequence). The V end lost 3 bases, the J end lost 4 bases, and 15 bases lay between the germline ends. This CDR3 comprises 15 residues. Written as DNA, the CDR3 is TGTGCCAGTAGTATGGCTGGACAGAGTTTCTATGGCTACACCTTC. Translated: CASSMAGQSFYGYTF. The full variable domain, with the rest looked up from reference TRBV19 and TRBJ1-2, is DGGITQSPKYLFRKEGQNVTLSCEQNLNHDAMYWYRQDPGQGLRLIYYSQIVNDFQKGDIAEGYSVSREKKESFPLTVTSAQKNPTAFYLCASSMAGQSFYGYTFGSGTRLTVV.

This clone was found a few times. The chain is built from TRBV7-7 and TRBJ2-5; 9 nucleotides agree with TRBD1. Trimming took 5 bases from V and 9 from J; bases not matched to a gene: 7. The germline CDR1 and CDR2 sequences are SSHAT and FNYEAQ (reference sequence). CDR3 length equals 13 residues. The CDR3 spells CASSPDRGSPQYF. The CDR3 DNA is TGTGCCAGCAGCCCGGACAGGGGCTCGCCCCAGTACTTC.

This chain links TRBV7-2 with TRBJ2-1; TRBD2 aligns across 11 bases. This CDR3 spans 15 amino acids. Germline lookup yields CDR1 SGHTA and CDR2 FQGNSA. Trimming took 4 bases from V and 6 from J; bases not matched to a gene: 5. The CDR3 reads CASSWTSGHGNEQFF. The DNA for the CDR3 is TGTGCCAGCAGCTGGACTAGCGGGCATGGCAATGAGCAGTTCTTC.

This clone was seen once. V gene TRBV10-3 combines with J gene TRBJ1-5, with 10 bases that match TRBD1. The junction had 11 bases not matched to a gene; V was cut back by 6 bases and J by 3 bases. This CDR3 comprises 17 residues. CDR1 is ENHRY, CDR2 SYGVKD, per germline. The CDR3 sequence: CAISPGTGAFFNQPQHF. CDR3 sequence (DNA): TGTGCCATCAGCCCCGGGACAGGGGCTTTTTTCAATCAGCCCCAGCATTTT.

CDR3 amino acids: CASSGSYNEQFF. In nucleotides, the CDR3 is TGTGCCAGCAGCGGGAGTTACAATGAGCAGTTCTTC. The J gene is TRBJ2-1, the V gene TRBV11-2; D perhaps matches TRBD2 (5 bases). The ends were cut back, 5 bases at V and 4 bases at J, with 6 bases in the middle. CDR1 and CDR2 (germline): SGHAT, FQNNGV. CDR3 length: 12 residues.

Regarding this clone: The CDR3 does not end in the conserved phenylalanine or tryptophan, so this is likely a read error. This chain uses TRBV7-9 with TRBJ1-1; D is unresolved. Germline CDR1 is SEHNR and CDR2 is FQNEAQ (reference sequence). Trimming removed 2 bases from V and 2 bases from J, with 12 bases in between. The CDR3 covers 15 residues. The CDR3 DNA sequence: TGTGCCAGCAGCTTATATAGTCAGAAAAACACTGAAGCTTTCTCT. Translation: CASSLYSQKNTEAFS.

This chain joins TRBV19 and TRBJ1-5, with a weak D call TRBD1 (6 bases). The CDR3 spans 16 residues. Germline loops: CDR1 LNHDA, CDR2 SQIVND (reference sequence). Trimming took off 0 bases at V and 7 bases at J, with 16 bases between the two ends. The DNA for the CDR3 is TGTGCCAGTAGTATAGAGACGATACAGGGTGGGCAGCCCCAGCATTTT. The encoded protein is CASSIETIQGGQPQHF.

The CDR3, as DNA: TGTGCCAGCCAGGGTGCGGGGGGGGCCAACGTCCTGACTTTC. Protein sequence: CASQGAGGANVLTF. The genes are TRBV6-5 and TRBJ2-6; D might be TRBD2 (6 bases). CDR1 is MNHEY, CDR2 SVGAGI, per germline. The ends were cut back, 8 bases at V and 4 bases at J, with 12 bases in the middle. The CDR3 length is 14 residues.

V usage is TRBV18 and J usage is TRBJ1-1; possibly TRBD1 for D (6 bases). CDR1 and CDR2 from the germline V gene are KGHSH and LQKENI. CDR3 length: 14 residues. Trimming took 1 base from V and 4 from J, leaving 10 bases between them. CDR3 sequence reads: CASSPLTGATEAFF. DNA of the CDR3: TGTGCCAGCTCACCACTGACGGGGGCCACTGAAGCTTTCTTT.